Each of the 11 T cell receptor beta chains below was sequenced from the same sample in a study of T cell repertoires in cytomegalovirus infection. MiXCR, run by TCRdb on the reads, gives a single entry per CDR3 protein. The table records hundreds of thousands of distinct CDR3 sequences, about 44% of them present only once. Their antigens remain unidentified. This sample comprised cultured PBMCs, obtained from culture after CMV antigen stimulation. Receptors originate from a human donor in good health (CMV status not recorded). Some clones in this sample may be carry-over from other donors' samples.

J is TRBJ2-3 and V is TRBV27; 8 nucleotides agree with TRBD2. CDR1 and CDR2 (germline): MNHEY, SMNVEV (reference sequence). CDR3 length: 15 residues. After removal of 11 bases from V and 3 bases from J, the junction contained 13 bases not matched to a gene. Here the CDR3 DNA reads TGTGCCCGATTATCGTTGACTAGCGCGACAGATACGCAGTATTTT. It encodes CARLSLTSATDTQYF.

The chain has TRBV3-1 and TRBJ1-1; D not certain. V was clipped by 3 bases and J by 4 bases, with 12 bases between them. CDR1 is LGHDT, CDR2 YNNKEL, per germline (reference sequence). The CDR3 consists of 14 residues. Written as DNA, the CDR3 is TGTGCCAGCAGCCAGGTGACCCTCGCCACTGAAGCTTTCTTT. Translating it yields CASSQVTLATEAFF.

This clonotype was recorded a few times. CDR3 amino acids: CASSSQTSVADTQYF. In DNA form, the CDR3 reads TGCGCCAGCAGCTCCCAGACTAGCGTGGCAGATACGCAGTATTTT. The V and J genes are TRBV5-1 and TRBJ2-3; TRBD2 matches at 8 bases. Germline V gives CDR1 SGHRS, CDR2 YFSETQ. The CDR3 is 15 amino acids. V lost 3 bases, J lost 4 bases, and 7 bases stayed unmatched.

The chain recombines TRBV2 with TRBJ1-6, with 7 bases matching TRBD1. Trimming at V came to 10 bases and at J to 14 bases, leaving 17 bases not matched to a gene. This CDR3 comprises 14 residues. Germline V CDR1 and CDR2: SNHLY, FYNNEI. Written as DNA, the CDR3 is TGTGCCACCGGGGACGGGACAGCTATCCTATCCCTCCACTTT. Protein: CATGDGTAILSLHF.

This rearrangement joins TRBV7-6 to TRBJ2-1, with 12 bases identical to TRBD2. V gave up 2 bases and J gave up 12 bases; unmatched junction bases: 8. The CDR3 covers 15 residues. Germline loops: CDR1 SGHVS, CDR2 FNYEAQ. CDR3 in DNA: TGTGCCAGCAGCTTATGGGCTAGCGGGGGGGATGGGCAGTTCTTC. It yields the protein CASSLWASGGDGQFF. Full variable domain (remainder filled in from reference TRBV7-6 and TRBJ2-1): GAGVSQSPRYKVTKRGQDVALRCDPISGHVSLYWYRQALGQGPEFLTYFNYEAQQDKSGLPNDRFSAERPEGSISTLTIQRTEQRDSAMYRCASSLWASGGDGQFFGPGTRLTVL.

This clonotype has only a few counts. This chain joins TRBV6-6 and TRBJ1-4, with 7 bases that match TRBD1. The germline CDR1 and CDR2 sequences are MNHNY and SVGAGI (reference sequence). The trim removed 9 bases at V and 7 bases at J, leaving 8 bases unmatched. The CDR3 runs to 13 residues. CDR3: CASQQGSREKLFF. The CDR3 DNA is TGTGCCAGTCAACAGGGGAGTCGTGAAAAACTGTTTTTT.

V and J are TRBV7-6 and TRBJ2-1, with TRBD2 as a possible D gene (6 bases). With 4 bases removed from V and 4 bases from J, the gap between germline ends came to 11 bases. This CDR3 is 14 amino acids long. The germline V gene encodes CDR1 SGHVS and CDR2 FNYEAQ. In DNA, the CDR3 is TGTGCCAGCAGCTCCACGACTAGTTACAATGAGCAGTTCTTC. Translating it yields CASSSTTSYNEQFF. The entire variable domain, with the rest obtained from reference TRBV7-6 and TRBJ2-1, is as follows: GAGVSQSPRYKVTKRGQDVALRCDPISGHVSLYWYRQALGQGPEFLTYFNYEAQQDKSGLPNDRFSAERPEGSISTLTIQRTEQRDSAMYRCASSSTTSYNEQFFGPGTRLTVL.

Only one count was recorded for this clonotype. This chain connects TRBV6-4 to TRBJ1-1, with TRBD1 as a possible D gene (5 bases). V shed 3 bases and J shed 6 bases, with 14 bases lying between them. Germline V gives CDR1 MRHNA, CDR2 SNTAGT. The CDR3 sequence is 14 residues long. Here the CDR3 DNA reads TGTGCCAGCAGTGATAAGGGGAGGTCGGCTGAAGCTTTCTTT. Residues: CASSDKGRSAEAFF.

This clonotype was detected a few times. The rearrangement links TRBV2 to TRBJ2-2; D not certain. CDR1 is SNHLY and CDR2 is FYNNEI in the germline V gene. The CDR3 has 14 amino acids. V gave up 2 bases and J gave up 4 bases, with 8 bases separating them. The CDR3 here is CASSELSGTGELFF. Written as DNA, the CDR3 is TGTGCCAGCAGTGAATTAAGTGGCACCGGGGAGCTGTTTTTT.

The chain joins TRBV24-1 to TRBJ1-2, with TRBD1 matching 9 bases. V was pared by 5 bases and J by 4 bases, with 4 bases of the junction left unmatched. The CDR3 length is 14 residues. CDR1 is KGHDR, CDR2 SFDVKD, per germline. CDR3 nucleotides: TGTGCCACCAGTGGACAGGGGGTAAGCTATGGCTACACCTTC. This gives the protein CATSGQGVSYGYTF.

As for this clonotype: A read error may account for a junction end that differs from germline. The chain carries TRBV5-3 and TRBJ2-5; tentatively, D is TRBD1 (7 bases). TRBV5-3 is reported as an ORF; its role is uncertain. The CDR3 has 14 residues. DNA of the CDR3: TGTGCCAGCAGCTTGGAGGGGGCTGAGGAGACCCAGTACTTC. This codes for CASSLEGAEETQYF.